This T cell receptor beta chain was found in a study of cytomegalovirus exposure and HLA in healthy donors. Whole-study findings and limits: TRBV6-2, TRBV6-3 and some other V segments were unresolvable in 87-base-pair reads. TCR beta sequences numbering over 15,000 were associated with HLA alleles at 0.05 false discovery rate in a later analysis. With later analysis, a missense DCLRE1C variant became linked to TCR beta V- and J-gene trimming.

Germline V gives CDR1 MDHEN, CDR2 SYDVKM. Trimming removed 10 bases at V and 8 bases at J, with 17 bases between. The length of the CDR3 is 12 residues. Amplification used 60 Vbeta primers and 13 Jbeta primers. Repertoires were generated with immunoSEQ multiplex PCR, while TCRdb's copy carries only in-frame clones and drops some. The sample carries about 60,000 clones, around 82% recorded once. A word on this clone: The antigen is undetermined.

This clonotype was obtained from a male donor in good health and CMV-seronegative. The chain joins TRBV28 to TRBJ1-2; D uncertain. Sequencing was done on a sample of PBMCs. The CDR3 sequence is CATREAGLGYTF. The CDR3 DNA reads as TGTGCCACCCGAGAGGCCGGTCTGGGCTACACCTTC.